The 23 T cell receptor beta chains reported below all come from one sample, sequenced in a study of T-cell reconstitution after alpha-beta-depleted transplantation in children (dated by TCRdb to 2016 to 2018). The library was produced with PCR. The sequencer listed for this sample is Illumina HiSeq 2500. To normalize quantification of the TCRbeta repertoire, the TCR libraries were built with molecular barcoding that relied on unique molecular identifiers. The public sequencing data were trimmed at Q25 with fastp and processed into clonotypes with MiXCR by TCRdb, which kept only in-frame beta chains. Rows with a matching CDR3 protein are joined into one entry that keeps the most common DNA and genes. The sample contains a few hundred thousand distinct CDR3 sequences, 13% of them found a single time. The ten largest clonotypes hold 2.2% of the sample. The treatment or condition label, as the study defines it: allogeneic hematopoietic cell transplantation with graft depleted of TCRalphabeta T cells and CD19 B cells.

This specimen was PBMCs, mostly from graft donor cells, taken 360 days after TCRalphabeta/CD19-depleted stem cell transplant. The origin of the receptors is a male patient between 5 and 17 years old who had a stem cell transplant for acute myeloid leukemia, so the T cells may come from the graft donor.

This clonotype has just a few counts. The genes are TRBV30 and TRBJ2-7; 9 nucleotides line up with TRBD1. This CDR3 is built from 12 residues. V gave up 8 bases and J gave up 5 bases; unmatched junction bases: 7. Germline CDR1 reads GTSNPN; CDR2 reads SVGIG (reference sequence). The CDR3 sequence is CAGGDREDEQYF. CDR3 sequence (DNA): TGTGCCGGCGGGGACAGGGAAGACGAGCAGTACTTC. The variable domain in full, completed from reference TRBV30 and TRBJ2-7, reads SQTIHQWPATLVQPVGSPLSLECTVEGTSNPNLYWYRQAAGRGLQLLFYSVGIGQISSEVPQNLSASRPQDRQFILSSKKLLLSDSGFYLCAGGDREDEQYFGPGTRLTVT.

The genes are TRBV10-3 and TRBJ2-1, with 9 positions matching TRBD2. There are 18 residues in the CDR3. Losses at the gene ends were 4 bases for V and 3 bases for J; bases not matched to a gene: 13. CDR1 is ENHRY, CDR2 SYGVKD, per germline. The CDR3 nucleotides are TGTGCCATCAGTGGTCGTGGGATCGGGACTAGCCACTACAATGAGCAGTTCTTC. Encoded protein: CAISGRGIGTSHYNEQFF.

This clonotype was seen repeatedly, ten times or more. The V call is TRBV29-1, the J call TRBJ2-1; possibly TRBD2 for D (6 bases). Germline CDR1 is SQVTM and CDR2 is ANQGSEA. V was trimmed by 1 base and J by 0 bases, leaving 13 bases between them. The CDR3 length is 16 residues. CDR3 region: CSVEGIAESSYNEQFF. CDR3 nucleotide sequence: TGCAGCGTTGAAGGGATAGCGGAAAGCTCCTACAATGAGCAGTTCTTC.

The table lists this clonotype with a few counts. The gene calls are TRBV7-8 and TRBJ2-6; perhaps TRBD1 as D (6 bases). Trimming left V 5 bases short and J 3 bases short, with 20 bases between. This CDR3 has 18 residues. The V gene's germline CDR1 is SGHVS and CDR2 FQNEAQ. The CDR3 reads CASSTYRVRLFGANVLTF. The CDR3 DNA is TGTGCCAGCAGCACCTACAGGGTTAGGCTATTTGGGGCCAACGTCCTGACTTTC.

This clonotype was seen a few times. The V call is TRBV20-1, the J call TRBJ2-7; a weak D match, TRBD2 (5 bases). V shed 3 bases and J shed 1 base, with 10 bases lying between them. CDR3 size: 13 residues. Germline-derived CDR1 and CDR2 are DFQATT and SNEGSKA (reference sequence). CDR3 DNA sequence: TGCAGTGCTAGGTCGAAGCGGTCCTACGAGCAGTACTTC. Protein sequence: CSARSKRSYEQYF.

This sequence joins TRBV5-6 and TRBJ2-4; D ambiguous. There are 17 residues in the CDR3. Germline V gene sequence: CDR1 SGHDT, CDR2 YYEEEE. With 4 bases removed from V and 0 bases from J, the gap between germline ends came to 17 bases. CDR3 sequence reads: CASSENRAPLAKNIQYF. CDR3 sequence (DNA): TGTGCCAGCAGCGAAAACCGGGCCCCGCTAGCCAAAAACATTCAGTACTTC.

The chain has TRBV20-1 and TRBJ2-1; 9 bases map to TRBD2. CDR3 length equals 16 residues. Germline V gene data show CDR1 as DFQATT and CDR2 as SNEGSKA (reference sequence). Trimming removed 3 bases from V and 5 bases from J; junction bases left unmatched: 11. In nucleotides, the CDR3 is TGCAGTGCTAGGGAACCACGACTAGCGGTCCACAATGAGCAGTTCTTC. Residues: CSAREPRLAVHNEQFF.

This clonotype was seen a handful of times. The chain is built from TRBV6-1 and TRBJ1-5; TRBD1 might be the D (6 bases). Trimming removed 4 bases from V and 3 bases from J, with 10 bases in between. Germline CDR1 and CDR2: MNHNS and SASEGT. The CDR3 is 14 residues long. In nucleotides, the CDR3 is TGTGCCAGCAGTGCAGGGGAGTTCAATCAGCCCCAGCATTTT. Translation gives CASSAGEFNQPQHF.

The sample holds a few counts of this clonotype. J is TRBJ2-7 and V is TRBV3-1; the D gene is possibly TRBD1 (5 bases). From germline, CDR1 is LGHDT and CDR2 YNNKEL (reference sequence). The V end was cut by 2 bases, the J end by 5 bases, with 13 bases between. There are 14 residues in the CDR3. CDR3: CASSQRQGINEQYF. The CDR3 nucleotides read TGTGCCAGCAGCCAAAGGCAGGGTATCAACGAGCAGTACTTC.

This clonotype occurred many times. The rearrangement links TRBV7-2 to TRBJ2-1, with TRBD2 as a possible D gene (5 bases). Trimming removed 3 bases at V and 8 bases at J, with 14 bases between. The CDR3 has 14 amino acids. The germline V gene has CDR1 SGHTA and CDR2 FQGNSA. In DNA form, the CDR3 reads TGTGCCAGCAGCTTCCCCCGGGATTTCTATGAGCAGTTCTTC. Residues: CASSFPRDFYEQFF.

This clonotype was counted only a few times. The CDR3 DNA follows: TGTGCCACCAGCACTAGTGGCCACGAGCAGTACTTC. Encoded protein: CATSTSGHEQYF. The V call is TRBV15, the J call TRBJ2-7; no clear D. The CDR3 is 12 amino acids. Trimming left V 4 bases short and J 5 bases short, with 9 bases between. Germline CDR1 LNHNV, CDR2 YYDKDF (reference sequence).

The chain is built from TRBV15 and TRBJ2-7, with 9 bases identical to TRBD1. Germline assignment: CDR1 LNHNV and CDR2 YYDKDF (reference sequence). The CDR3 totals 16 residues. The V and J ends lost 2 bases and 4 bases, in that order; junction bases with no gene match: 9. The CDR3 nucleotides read TGTGCCACCAGCAGACCGACTAGGACAGGGGTTTACGAGCAGTACTTC. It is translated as CATSRPTRTGVYEQYF.

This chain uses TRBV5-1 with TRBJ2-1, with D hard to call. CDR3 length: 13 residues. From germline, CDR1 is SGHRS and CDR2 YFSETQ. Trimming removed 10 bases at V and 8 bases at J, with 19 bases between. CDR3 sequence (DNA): TGCGCCGTCAGCTTGGCCCCGGAAGATGAGCAGTTCTTC. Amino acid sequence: CAVSLAPEDEQFF.

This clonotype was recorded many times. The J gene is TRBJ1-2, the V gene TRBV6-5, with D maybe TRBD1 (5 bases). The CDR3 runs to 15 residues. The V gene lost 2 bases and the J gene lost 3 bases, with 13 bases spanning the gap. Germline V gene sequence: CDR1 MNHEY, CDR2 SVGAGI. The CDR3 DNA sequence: TGTGCCAGCAGTTACGGGACCGAAGCCCACTATGGCTACACCTTC. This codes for CASSYGTEAHYGYTF.

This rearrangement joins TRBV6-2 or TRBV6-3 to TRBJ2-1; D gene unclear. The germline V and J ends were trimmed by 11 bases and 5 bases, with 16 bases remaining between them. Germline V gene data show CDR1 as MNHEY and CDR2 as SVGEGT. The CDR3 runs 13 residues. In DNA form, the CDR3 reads TGTGCCGTCACTAAAGTAGAGAACAATGAGCAGTTCTTC. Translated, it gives CAVTKVENNEQFF.

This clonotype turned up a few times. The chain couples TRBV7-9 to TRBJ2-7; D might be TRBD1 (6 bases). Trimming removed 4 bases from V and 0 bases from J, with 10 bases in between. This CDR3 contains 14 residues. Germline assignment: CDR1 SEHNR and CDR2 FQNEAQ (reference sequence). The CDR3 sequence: CASSSGQRSYEQYF. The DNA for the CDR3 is TGTGCCAGCAGCTCCGGACAGCGCTCCTACGAGCAGTACTTC.

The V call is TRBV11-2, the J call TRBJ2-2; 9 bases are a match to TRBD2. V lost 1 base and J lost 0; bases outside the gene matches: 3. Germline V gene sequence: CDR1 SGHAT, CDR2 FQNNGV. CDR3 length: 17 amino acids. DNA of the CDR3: TGTGCCAGCAGCTTAGTCTTAGCGGGAGCGAACACCGGGGAGCTGTTTTTT. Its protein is CASSLVLAGANTGELFF. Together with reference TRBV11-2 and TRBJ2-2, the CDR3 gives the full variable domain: EAGVAQSPRYKIIEKRQSVAFWCNPISGHATLYWYQQILGQGPKLLIQFQNNGVVDDSQLPKDRFSAERLKGVDSTLKIQPAKLEDSAVYLCASSLVLAGANTGELFFGEGSRLTVL.

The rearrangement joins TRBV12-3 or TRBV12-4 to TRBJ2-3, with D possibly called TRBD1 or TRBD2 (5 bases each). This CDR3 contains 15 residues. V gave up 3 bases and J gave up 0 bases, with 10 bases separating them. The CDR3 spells CASSFGGASTDTQYF. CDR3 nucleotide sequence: TGTGCCAGCAGTTTTGGGGGAGCTAGCACAGATACGCAGTATTTT.

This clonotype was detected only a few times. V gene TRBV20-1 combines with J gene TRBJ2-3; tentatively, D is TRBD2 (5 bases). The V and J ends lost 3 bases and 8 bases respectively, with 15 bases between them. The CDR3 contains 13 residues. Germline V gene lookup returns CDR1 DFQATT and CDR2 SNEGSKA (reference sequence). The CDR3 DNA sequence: TGCAGTGCTAGCAGAAGCGGCATGGGTACGCAGTATTTT. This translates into CSASRSGMGTQYF.

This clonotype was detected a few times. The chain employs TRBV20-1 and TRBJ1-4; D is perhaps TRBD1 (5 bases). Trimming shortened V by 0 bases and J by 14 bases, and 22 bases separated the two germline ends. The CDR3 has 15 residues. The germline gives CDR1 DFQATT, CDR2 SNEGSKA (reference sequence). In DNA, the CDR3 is TGCAGTGCTAGAGATCCAGGGCCTTCCGGGAGAAAGCTGTTTTTT. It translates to CSARDPGPSGRKLFF.

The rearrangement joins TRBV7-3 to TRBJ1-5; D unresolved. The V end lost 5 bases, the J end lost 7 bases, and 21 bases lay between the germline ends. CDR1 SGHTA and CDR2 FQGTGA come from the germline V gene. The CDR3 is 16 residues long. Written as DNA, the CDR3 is TGTGCCAGCAGCCCGTCGGTGGGGTCGGAAGGGCAGCCCCAGCATTTT. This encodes CASSPSVGSEGQPQHF.

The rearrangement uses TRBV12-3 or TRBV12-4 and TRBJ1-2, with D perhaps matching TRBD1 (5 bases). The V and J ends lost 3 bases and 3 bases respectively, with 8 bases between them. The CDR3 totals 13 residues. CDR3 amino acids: CASSFGGDYGYTF. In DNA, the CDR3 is TGTGCCAGCAGTTTCGGAGGGGACTATGGCTACACCTTC.

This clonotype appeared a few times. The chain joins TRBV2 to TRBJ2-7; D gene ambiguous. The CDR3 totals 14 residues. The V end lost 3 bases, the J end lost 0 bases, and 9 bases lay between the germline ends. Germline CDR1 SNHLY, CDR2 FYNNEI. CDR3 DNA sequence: TGTGCCAGCAGTGATAACGGTTACTCCTACGAGCAGTACTTC. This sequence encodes CASSDNGYSYEQYF.